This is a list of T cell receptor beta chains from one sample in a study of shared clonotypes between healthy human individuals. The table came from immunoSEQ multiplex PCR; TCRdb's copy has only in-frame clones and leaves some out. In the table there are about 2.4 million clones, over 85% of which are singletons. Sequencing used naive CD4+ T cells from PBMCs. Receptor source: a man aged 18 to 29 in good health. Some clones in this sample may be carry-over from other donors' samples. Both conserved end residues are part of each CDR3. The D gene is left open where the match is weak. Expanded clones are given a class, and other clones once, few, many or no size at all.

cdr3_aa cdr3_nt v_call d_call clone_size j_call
CASSQEASGRSETQYF TGCGCCAGCAGCCAAGAAGCCAGCGGGAGATCTGAGACCCAGTACTTC TRBV5-1 TRBD2 NA TRBJ2-5
CASSFNNPNYGYTF TGTGCCAGCAGCTTTAACAATCCTAACTATGGCTACACCTTC TRBV5-4 NA NA TRBJ1-2
CASSLDRNTEAFF TGTGCCAGCAGCCTGGACAGGAACACTGAAGCTTTCTTT TRBV7-8 NA NA TRBJ1-1
CATSRGGGRLDYNEQFF TGTGCCACCAGCAGAGGGGGTGGGAGGTTGGACTACAATGAGCAGTTCTTC TRBV15 NA NA TRBJ2-1
CASSYQGRGTQYF TGTGCCAGCAGTTATCAGGGCCGTGGGACCCAGTACTTC TRBV6-5 NA NA TRBJ2-5
CASSFLTGGVGTDTQYF TGCGCCAGCAGCTTTTTAACAGGGGGCGTAGGCACAGATACGCAGTATTTT TRBV5-1 TRBD1 NA TRBJ2-3
CASSPRTGENTGELFF TGTGCCAGCAGCCCGAGGACAGGGGAGAACACCGGGGAGCTGTTTTTT TRBV7-3 TRBD1 once TRBJ2-2
CATSRDRGMGTEAFF TGTGCCACCAGCAGAGATCGGGGGATGGGGACTGAAGCTTTCTTT TRBV15 NA NA TRBJ1-1
CASSFRTGLSYEQYF TGTGCCAGCAGCTTCCGGACAGGTCTCTCCTACGAGCAGTACTTC TRBV11-2 TRBD1 NA TRBJ2-7
CASSLRDRGGNTIYF TGTGCCAGCAGTTTGAGGGACAGGGGGGGAAACACCATATATTTT TRBV28 TRBD1 once TRBJ1-3
CASSYGPGEGTDTQYF TGTGCCAGCAGTTATGGACCGGGGGAGGGAACAGATACGCAGTATTTT TRBV7-2 TRBD2 NA TRBJ2-3
CSVEGLQGAAYNEQFF TGCAGCGTTGAAGGGCTGCAGGGGGCGGCTTACAATGAGCAGTTCTTC TRBV29-1 TRBD1 NA TRBJ2-1
CASSQVISIRTGLRQPQHF TGCGCCAGCAGCCAAGTTATATCCATCCGGACAGGGTTGAGGCAGCCCCAGCATTTT TRBV4-1 TRBD1 NA TRBJ1-5
CASSETGAWDYEQYF TGTGCCAGCAGTGAGACAGGGGCCTGGGACTACGAGCAGTACTTC TRBV6-1 TRBD1 NA TRBJ2-7
CASSQGEPSGANVLTF TGCGCCAGCAGCCAAGGGGAGCCCTCTGGGGCCAACGTCCTGACTTTC TRBV4-1 NA NA TRBJ2-6
CASSLARGPGEKLFF TGTGCCAGCAGCTTAGCCCGGGGGCCGGGTGAAAAACTGTTTTTT TRBV7-9 NA NA TRBJ1-4
CASSSPGGSNQPQHF TGTGCCAGCAGTTCCCCGGGGGGTAGCAATCAGCCCCAGCATTTT TRBV28 NA NA TRBJ1-5
CASSIGGRETQYF TGTGCCAGTAGTATAGGGGGAAGAGAGACCCAGTACTTC TRBV19 NA NA TRBJ2-5
CASSLISSYSYNEQFF TGTGCCAGCTCACTGATCTCCAGTTACTCCTACAATGAGCAGTTCTTC TRBV18 NA NA TRBJ2-1
CASSAGTSIHEQYF TGTGCCAGCAGCGCCGGGACTAGCATCCACGAGCAGTACTTC TRBV9 TRBD2 once TRBJ2-7
CASSLKLAGPHEQFF TGTGCCAGCAGCTTGAAACTAGCGGGCCCCCATGAGCAGTTCTTC TRBV7-3 TRBD2 NA TRBJ2-1
CASSRRRVTEAFF TGTGCCAGCAGCCGCCGTCGGGTCACTGAAGCTTTCTTT TRBV28 NA NA TRBJ1-1
CASSYSGLAGVSEQFF TGTGCCAGCAGTTACTCGGGACTAGCGGGAGTGAGTGAGCAGTTCTTC TRBV6-6 TRBD2 NA TRBJ2-1
CASTKNSGTGGVGGYTF TGTGCCAGCACCAAGAACAGTGGGACAGGGGGCGTAGGAGGCTACACCTTC TRBV9 TRBD1 NA TRBJ1-2
CASSLRGRITEAFF TGTGCCAGCAGCTTAAGGGGTCGTATCACTGAAGCTTTCTTT TRBV7-2 NA NA TRBJ1-1
CAWSLLLPTSTDTQYF TGTGCCTGGAGCCTATTACTTCCTACTAGCACAGATACGCAGTATTTT TRBV30 NA NA TRBJ2-3
CASSRGQEHGYTF TGTGCCAGCAGCAGGGGACAGGAGCATGGCTACACCTTC TRBV5-6 TRBD1 NA TRBJ1-2
CASSKAPGGGDTGELFF TGTGCCAGCAGCAAAGCCCCGGGAGGGGGGGACACCGGGGAGCTGTTTTTT TRBV21-1 NA NA TRBJ2-2
CASSLWGSTGELFF TGTGCCAGCAGTTTATGGGGGAGTACCGGGGAGCTGTTTTTT TRBV27 NA NA TRBJ2-2
CASSLNPGRGQPQHF TGTGCCAGCAGCTTGAATCCGGGACGAGGACAGCCCCAGCATTTT TRBV5-5 NA NA TRBJ1-5
CASSQGEQPNQPQHF TGTGCCAGCAGCCAGGGGGAACAGCCTAATCAGCCCCAGCATTTT TRBV11-2 TRBD1 NA TRBJ1-5
CASSSHEDSTDTQYF TGTGCCAGCAGTTCCCACGAAGATAGCACAGATACGCAGTATTTT TRBV28 NA NA TRBJ2-3